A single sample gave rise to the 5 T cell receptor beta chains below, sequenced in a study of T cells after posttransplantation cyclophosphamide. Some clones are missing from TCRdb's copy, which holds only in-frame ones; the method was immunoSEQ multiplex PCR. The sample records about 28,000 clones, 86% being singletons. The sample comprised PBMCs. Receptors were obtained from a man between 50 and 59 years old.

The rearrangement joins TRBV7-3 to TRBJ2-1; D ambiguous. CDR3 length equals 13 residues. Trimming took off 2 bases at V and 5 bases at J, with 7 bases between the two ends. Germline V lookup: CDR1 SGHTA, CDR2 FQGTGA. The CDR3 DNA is TGTGCCAGCAGCTTACGGAGAGACAATGAGCAGTTCTTC. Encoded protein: CASSLRRDNEQFF.

The DNA for the CDR3 is TGCGCCAGCGCCCCCGGAGCGGGCAATCAGCCCCAGCATTTT. Amino acids: CASAPGAGNQPQHF. This chain connects TRBV5-1 to TRBJ1-5; D is uncertain. The V and J ends lost 7 bases and 2 bases respectively, with 13 bases between them. Germline V gene data show CDR1 as SGHRS and CDR2 as YFSETQ. The CDR3 spans 14 residues.

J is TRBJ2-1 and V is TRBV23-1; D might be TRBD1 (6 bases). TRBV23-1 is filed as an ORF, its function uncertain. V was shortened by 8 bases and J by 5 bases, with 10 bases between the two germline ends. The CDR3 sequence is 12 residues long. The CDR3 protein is CASLRDNNEQFF. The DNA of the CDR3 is TGCGCCAGCCTCCGGGACAACAATGAGCAGTTCTTC.

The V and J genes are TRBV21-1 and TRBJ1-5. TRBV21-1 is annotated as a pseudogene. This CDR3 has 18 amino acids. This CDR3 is CASSKGGHRRGNNQPQHF. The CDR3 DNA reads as TGTGCCAGCAGCAAAGGTGGACATCGACGCGGGAACAATCAGCCCCAGCATTTT.

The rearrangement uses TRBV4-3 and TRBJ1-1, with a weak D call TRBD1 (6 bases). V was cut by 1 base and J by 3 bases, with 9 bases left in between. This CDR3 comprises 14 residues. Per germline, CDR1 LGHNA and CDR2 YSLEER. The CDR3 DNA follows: TGCGCCAGCAGCCAAGTTGAGGGGGACACTGAAGCTTTCTTT. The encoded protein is CASSQVEGDTEAFF.